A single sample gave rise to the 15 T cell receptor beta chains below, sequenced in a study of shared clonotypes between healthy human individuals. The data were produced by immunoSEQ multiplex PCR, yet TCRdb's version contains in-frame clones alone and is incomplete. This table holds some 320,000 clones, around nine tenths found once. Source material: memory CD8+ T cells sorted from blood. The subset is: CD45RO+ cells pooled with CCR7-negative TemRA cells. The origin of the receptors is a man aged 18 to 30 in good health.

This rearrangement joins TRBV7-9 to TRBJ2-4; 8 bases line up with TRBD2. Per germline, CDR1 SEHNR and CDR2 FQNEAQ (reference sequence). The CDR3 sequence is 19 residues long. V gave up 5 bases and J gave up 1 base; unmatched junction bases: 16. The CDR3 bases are TGTGCCAGCAGCCCGCGTATTAGCGGGATAGCGGCGGCCAAAAACATTCAGTACTTC. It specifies CASSPRISGIAAAKNIQYF. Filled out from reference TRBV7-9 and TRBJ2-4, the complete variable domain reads DTGVSQNPRHKITKRGQNVTFRCDPISEHNRLYWYRQTLGQGPEFLTYFQNEAQLEKSRLLSDRFSAERPKGSFSTLEIQRTEQGDSAMYLCASSPRISGIAAAKNIQYFGAGTRLSVL.

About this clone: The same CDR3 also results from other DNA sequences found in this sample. This CDR3 reads CASSLSPSYEQYF. CDR3 DNA: TGTGCCAGCAGTTTATCGCCGAGCTACGAGCAGTACTTC. The chain recombines TRBV27 with TRBJ2-7; D is unresolved. The germline V and J ends were trimmed by 0 bases and 3 bases, with 6 bases remaining between them. The CDR3 contains 13 residues. The germline CDR1 and CDR2 sequences are MNHEY and SMNVEV (reference sequence).

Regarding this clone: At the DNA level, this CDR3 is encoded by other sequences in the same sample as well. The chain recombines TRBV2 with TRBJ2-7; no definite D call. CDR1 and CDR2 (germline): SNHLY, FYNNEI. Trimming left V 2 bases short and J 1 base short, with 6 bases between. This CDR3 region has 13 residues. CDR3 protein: CASSESPSYEQYF. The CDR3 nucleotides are TGTGCCAGCAGTGAATCACCTTCCTACGAGCAGTACTTC.

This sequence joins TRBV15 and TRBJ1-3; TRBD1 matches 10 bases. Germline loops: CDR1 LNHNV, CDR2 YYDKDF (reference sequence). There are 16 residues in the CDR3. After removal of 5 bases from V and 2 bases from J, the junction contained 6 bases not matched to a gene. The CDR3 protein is CATSDGQGDAGNTIYF. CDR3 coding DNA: TGTGCCACCAGCGACGGACAGGGGGACGCTGGAAACACCATATATTTT.

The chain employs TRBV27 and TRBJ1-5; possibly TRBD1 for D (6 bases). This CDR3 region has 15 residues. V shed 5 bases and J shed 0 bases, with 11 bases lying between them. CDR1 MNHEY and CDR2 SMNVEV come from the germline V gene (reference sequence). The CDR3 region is CASSPRQDSNQPQHF. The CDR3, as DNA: TGTGCCAGCAGTCCGCGACAGGATAGCAATCAGCCCCAGCATTTT.

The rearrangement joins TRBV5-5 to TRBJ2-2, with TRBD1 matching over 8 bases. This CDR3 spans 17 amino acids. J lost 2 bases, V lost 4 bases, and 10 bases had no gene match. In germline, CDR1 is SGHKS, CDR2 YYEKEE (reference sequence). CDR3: CASSRAGTGINTGELFF. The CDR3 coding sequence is TGTGCCAGCAGCAGGGCCGGGACAGGAATTAACACCGGGGAGCTGTTTTTT.

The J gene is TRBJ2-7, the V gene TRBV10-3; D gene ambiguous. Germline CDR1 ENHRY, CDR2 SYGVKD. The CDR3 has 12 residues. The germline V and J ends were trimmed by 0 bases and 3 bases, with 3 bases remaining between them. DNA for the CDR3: TGTGCCATCAGTGAGTCCAACTACGAGCAGTACTTC. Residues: CAISESNYEQYF.

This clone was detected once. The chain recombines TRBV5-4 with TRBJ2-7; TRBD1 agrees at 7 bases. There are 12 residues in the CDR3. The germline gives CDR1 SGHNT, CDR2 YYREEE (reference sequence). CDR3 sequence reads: CATTGPTYEQYF. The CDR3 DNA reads TGTGCAACGACAGGGCCCACCTACGAGCAGTACTTC.

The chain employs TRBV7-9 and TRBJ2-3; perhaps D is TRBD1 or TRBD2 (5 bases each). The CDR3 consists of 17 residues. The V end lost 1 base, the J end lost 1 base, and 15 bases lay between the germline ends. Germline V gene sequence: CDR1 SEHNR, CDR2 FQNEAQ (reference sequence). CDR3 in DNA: TGTGCCAGCAGCTTAGTCGGGGCCTCAAGGCGCACAGATACGCAGTATTTT. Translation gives CASSLVGASRRTDTQYF.

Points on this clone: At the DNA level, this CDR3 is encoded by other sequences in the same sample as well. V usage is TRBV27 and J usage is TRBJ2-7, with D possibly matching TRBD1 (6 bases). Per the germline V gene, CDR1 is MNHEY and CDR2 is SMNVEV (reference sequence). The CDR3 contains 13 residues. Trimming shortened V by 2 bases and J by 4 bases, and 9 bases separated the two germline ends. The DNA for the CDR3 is TGTGCCAGCAGTTTACAGGGGTCTTACGAGCAGTACTTC. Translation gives CASSLQGSYEQYF.

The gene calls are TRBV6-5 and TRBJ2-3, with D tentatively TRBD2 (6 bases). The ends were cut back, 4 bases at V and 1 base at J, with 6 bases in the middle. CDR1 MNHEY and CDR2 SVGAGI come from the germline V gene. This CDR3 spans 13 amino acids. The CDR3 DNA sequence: TGTGCCAGCAGTTGGGAGGGCACAGATACGCAGTATTTT. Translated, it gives CASSWEGTDTQYF.

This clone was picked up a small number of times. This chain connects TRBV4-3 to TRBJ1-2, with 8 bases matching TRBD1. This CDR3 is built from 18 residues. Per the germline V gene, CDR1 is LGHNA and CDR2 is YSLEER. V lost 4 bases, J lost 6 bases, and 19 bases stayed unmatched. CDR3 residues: CASSPGRGQGALLNGYTF. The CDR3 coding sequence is TGCGCCAGCAGCCCCGGAAGGGGGCAGGGGGCGTTATTGAATGGCTACACCTTC.

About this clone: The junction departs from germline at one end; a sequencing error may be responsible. As DNA, the CDR3 is TGTGCTAGCAGCCCCGGGGAGGGGGGCTACAATGAGCAGTTCTTC. This codes for CASSPGEGGYNEQFF. V is TRBV7-7 and J is TRBJ2-1; weak D call: TRBD2 (7 bases). CDR1 is SSHAT, CDR2 FNYEAQ, per germline (reference sequence). There are 15 residues in the CDR3.

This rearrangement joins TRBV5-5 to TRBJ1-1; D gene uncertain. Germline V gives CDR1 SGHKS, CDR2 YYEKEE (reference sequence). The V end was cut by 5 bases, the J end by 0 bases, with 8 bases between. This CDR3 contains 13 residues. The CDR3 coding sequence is TGTGCCAGCAGTTGGACGGTGAACACTGAAGCTTTCTTT. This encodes CASSWTVNTEAFF.

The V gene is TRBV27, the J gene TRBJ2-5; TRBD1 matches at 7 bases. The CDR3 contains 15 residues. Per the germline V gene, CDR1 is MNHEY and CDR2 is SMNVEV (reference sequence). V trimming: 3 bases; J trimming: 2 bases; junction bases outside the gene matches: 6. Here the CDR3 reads CASSFLGTAQETQYF. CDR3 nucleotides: TGTGCCAGCAGTTTCCTCGGGACAGCTCAAGAGACCCAGTACTTC.